A selection of T cell receptor beta chains follows, all from one sample in a study of cytomegalovirus exposure and HLA in healthy donors. Profiled with immunoSEQ multiplex PCR; TCRdb holds only in-frame clones, not every one. The table shows about 220,000 clones, with around nine tenths occurring only once. The sequencing input was PBMCs. The origin of the receptors is a woman in her late teens or twenties in good health and CMV-seronegative. Both conserved end residues are trimmed from each CDR3.

v_call	cdr3_length	j_call	cdr3_aa
TRBV28	8	TRBJ2-7	ASMGGEQY
TRBV2	11	TRBJ1-1	ASSVAMNTEAF
TRBV7-9	14	TRBJ2-1	ASSPMDSPHYNEQF
TRBV19	12	TRBJ1-5	ASSIDQMFQPQH
TRBV9	13	TRBJ2-1	ASRGTSGNYNEQF
TRBV19	15	TRBJ2-2	ASSIRGSGSQHGELF
TRBV29-1	11	TRBJ2-7	SVEDNASYEQY
TRBV19	15	TRBJ1-3	ASSVFPQLLSGNTIY
TRBV6-1	13	TRBJ1-2	ASNPAFGVSYGYT
TRBV19	13	TRBJ2-3	ASSIGRDSTDTQY
TRBV2	15	TRBJ2-3	ASSEARREEPTDTQY
TRBV29-1	11	TRBJ1-1	SVVTGMNTEAF
TRBV6-1	16	TRBJ2-1	ASSEAKLRTAPYNEQF
TRBV7-9	12	TRBJ1-1	ASSPGGGRLEAF